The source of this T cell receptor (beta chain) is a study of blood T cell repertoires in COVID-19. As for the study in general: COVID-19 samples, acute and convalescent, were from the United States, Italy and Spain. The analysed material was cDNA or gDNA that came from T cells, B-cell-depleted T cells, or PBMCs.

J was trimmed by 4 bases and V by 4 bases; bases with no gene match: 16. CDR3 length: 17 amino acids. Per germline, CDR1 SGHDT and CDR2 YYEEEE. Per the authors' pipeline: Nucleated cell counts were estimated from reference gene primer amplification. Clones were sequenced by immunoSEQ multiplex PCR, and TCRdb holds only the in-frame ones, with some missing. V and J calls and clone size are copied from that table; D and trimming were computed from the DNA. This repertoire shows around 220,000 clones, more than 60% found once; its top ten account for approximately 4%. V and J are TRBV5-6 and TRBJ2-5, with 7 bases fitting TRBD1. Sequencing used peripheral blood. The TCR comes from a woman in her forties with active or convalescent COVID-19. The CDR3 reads CASSQPLRQGVIETQYF. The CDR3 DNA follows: TGTGCCAGCAGCCAGCCACTCCGACAGGGTGTGATAGAGACCCAGTACTTC.